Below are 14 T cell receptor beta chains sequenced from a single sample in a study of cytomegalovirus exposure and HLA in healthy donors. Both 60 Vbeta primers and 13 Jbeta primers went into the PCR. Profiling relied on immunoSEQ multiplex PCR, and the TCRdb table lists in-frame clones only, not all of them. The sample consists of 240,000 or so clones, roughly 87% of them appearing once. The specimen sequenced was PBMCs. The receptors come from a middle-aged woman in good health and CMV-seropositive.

CDR3: CASSLTSGNADTQYF. In DNA form, the CDR3 reads TGTGCCAGCAGCTTAACTAGCGGGAACGCAGATACGCAGTATTTT. V gene TRBV7-9 combines with J gene TRBJ2-3; TRBD2 agrees at 10 bases. This CDR3 region has 15 residues. V trimming: 2 bases; J trimming: 4 bases; junction bases outside the gene matches: 3. Germline assignment: CDR1 SEHNR and CDR2 FQNEAQ (reference sequence).

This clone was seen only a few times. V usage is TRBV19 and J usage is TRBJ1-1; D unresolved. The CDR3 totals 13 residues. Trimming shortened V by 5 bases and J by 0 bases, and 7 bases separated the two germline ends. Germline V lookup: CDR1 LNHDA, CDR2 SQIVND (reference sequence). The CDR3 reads CASSPFMNTEAFF. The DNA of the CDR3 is TGTGCCAGTAGTCCGTTTATGAACACTGAAGCTTTCTTT.

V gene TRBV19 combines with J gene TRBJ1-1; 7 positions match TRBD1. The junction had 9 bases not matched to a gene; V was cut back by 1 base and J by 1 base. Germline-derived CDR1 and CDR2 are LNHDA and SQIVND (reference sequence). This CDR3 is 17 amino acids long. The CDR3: CASSIAPGRGRNTEAFF. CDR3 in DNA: TGTGCCAGTAGTATAGCCCCAGGCAGGGGGAGGAACACTGAAGCTTTCTTT.

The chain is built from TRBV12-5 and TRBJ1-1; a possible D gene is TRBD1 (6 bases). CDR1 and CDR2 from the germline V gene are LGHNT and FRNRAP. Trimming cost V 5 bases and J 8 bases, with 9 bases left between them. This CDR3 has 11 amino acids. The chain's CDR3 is CASGLQGEAFF. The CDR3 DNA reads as TGTGCTAGTGGTCTCCAGGGGGAAGCTTTCTTT.

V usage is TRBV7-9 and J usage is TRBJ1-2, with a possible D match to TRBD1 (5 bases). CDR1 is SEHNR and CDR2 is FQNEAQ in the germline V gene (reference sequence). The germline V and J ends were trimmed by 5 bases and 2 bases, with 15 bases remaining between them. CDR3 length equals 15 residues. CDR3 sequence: CASSLSFGANYGYTF. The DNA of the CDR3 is TGTGCCAGCAGCCTTTCTTTTGGGGCAAACTATGGCTACACCTTC. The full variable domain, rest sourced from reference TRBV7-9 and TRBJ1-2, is DTGVSQNPRHKITKRGQNVTFRCDPISEHNRLYWYRQTLGQGPEFLTYFQNEAQLEKSRLLSDRFSAERPKGSFSTLEIQRTEQGDSAMYLCASSLSFGANYGYTFGSGTRLTVV.

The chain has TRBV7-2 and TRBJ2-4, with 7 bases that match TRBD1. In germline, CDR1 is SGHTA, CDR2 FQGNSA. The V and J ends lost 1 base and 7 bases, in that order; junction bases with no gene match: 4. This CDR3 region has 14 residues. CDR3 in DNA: TGTGCCAGCAGCTTAGAGGGGGCCAGGAACATTCAGTACTTC. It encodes CASSLEGARNIQYF.

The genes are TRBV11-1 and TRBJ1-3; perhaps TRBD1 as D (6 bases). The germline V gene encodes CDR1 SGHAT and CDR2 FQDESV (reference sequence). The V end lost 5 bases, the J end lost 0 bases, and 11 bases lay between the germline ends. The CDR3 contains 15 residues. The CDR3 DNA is TGTGCCAGCAGCCTAGGACAGCTCTCTGGAAACACCATATATTTT. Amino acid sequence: CASSLGQLSGNTIYF.

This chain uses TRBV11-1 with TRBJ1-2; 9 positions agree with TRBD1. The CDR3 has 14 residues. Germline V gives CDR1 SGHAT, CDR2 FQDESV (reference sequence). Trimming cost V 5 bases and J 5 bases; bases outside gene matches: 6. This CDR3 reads CASSTDRGGYGYTF. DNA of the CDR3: TGTGCCAGCAGCACCGACAGGGGGGGGTATGGCTACACCTTC.

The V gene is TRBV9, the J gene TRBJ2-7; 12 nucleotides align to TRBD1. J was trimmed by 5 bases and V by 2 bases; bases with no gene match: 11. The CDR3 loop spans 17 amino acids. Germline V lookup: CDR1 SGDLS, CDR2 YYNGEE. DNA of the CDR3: TGTGCCAGCAGCGTCAACCCCCAGGGACAGGGGGCCCACGAGCAGTACTTC. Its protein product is CASSVNPQGQGAHEQYF.

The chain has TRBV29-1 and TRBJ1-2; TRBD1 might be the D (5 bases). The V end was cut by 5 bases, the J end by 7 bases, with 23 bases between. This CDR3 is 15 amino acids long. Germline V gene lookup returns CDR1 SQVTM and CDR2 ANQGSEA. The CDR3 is CSVPLLEGSSFGYTF. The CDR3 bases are TGCAGCGTTCCCCTTCTGGAGGGGTCATCATTTGGCTACACCTTC.

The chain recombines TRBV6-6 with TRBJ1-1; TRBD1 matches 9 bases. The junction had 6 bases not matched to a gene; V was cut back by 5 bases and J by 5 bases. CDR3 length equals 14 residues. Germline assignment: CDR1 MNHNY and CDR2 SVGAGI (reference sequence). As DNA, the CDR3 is TGTGCCAGCAGTCAGACAGGGGGAGAAACTGAAGCTTTCTTT. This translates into CASSQTGGETEAFF.

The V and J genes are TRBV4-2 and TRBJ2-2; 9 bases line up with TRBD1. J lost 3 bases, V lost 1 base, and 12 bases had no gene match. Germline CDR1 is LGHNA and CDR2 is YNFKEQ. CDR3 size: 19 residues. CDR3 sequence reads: CASSQVGDRESTYTGELFF. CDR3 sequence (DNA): TGTGCCAGCAGCCAAGTGGGGGACAGGGAGTCAACATACACCGGGGAGCTGTTTTTT.

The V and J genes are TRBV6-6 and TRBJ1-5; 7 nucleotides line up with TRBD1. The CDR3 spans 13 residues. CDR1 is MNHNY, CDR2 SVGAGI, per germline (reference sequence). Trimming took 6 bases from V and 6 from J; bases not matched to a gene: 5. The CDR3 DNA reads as TGTGCCAGCAGCATAACAGGGGTTCAGCCCCAGCATTTT. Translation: CASSITGVQPQHF.

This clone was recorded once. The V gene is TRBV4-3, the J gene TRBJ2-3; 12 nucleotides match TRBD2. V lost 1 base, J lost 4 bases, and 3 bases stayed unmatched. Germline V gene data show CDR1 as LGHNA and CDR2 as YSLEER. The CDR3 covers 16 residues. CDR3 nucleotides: TGCGCCAGCAGCCAAGGGCTAGCGGGAGGGGCAGATACGCAGTATTTT. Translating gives CASSQGLAGGADTQYF.